This TCR beta chain is from a study of T cell responses to AZD1222 COVID-19 vaccine. The CDR3 runs 13 residues. The V gene end was trimmed by 6 bases and the J gene end by 3 bases; junction bases not matched to a gene: 4. Per germline, CDR1 LNHDA and CDR2 SQIVND (reference sequence). Method: immunoSEQ multiplex PCR; TCRdb's copy keeps in-frame clones and lacks some. Altogether some 170,000 clones are present, 80% to 90% being singletons, with the ten largest covering about 4.3%. Sequencing used peripheral blood, obtained 28 days after the second dose of the MenACWY control vaccine. The TCR comes from an adult who received the MenACWY meningococcal vaccine as a control. V and J are TRBV19 and TRBJ1-1, with 7 bases matching TRBD1. The DNA for the CDR3 is TGTGCCAGTAGCGAGACAGGGTACACTGAAGCTTTCTTT. Its protein is CASSETGYTEAFF.